Listed here is a single T cell receptor (beta chain). The sample comes from a study of shared clonotypes between healthy human individuals. The method was immunoSEQ multiplex PCR; TCRdb's version includes in-frame clones alone and lacks a portion of them. The sample has over 150,000 clones; about 68% are singletons. The CDR3 consists of 16 residues. Germline CDR1 and CDR2: SEHNR and FQNEAQ (reference sequence). V shed 1 base and J 1 base; nucleotides not matched to a gene: 5. All donors were Caucasian adults living in Nashville, Tennessee. This sequence originates from a man aged 25 to 45 in good health. Sequencing input: memory CD4+ T cells sorted from blood. The subset denotes: CD45RA-negative fraction. The genes are TRBV7-9 and TRBJ2-5, with 8 nucleotides matching TRBD1. The CDR3 region has the DNA TGTGCCAGCAGCTTAGACAGGGGGAGAATCCAAGAGACCCAGTACTTC. Amino acid sequence: CASSLDRGRIQETQYF.